This TCR beta chain emerged from a study of patients and donors after allogeneic stem cell transplantation. With V trimmed by 4 bases and J by 5 bases, 8 bases remained unmatched. CDR1 and CDR2 from the germline V gene are SGHTA and FQGNSA. The CDR3 sequence is 17 residues long. MiXCR was run by TCRdb on the RT-PCR reads, yielding one entry per CDR3 protein. The table lists about 230,000 distinct CDR3 sequences, 13% to 15% of them singletons. The genes are TRBV7-2 and TRBJ2-5; 15 bases fit TRBD2. The clonotype originates from a human donor who was either an allogeneic HSCT recipient or a stem cell or donor lymphocyte infusion donor (not recorded which). It is not recorded whose cells these are; they may come from a transplant donor. The sequencing sample was made of blood, either unsorted or a sorted T cell fraction (not recorded which). Here the CDR3 DNA reads TGTGCCAGCAGCTATGGGACTAGCGGGGGGAGACGGGAGACCCAGTACTTC. Translating it yields CASSYGTSGGRRETQYF.